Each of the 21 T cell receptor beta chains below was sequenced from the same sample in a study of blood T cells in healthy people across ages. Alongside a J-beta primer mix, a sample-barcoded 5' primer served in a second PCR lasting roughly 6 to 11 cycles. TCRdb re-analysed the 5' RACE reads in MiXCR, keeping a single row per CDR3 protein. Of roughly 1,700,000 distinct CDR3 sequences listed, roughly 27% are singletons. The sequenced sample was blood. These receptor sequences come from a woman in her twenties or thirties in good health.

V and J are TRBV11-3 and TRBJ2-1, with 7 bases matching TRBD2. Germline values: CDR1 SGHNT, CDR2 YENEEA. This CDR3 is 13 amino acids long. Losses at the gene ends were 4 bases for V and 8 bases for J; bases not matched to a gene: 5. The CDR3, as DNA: TGTGCCAGCAGCTATGGGGGGGGTCATGAGCAGTTCTTC. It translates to CASSYGGGHEQFF.

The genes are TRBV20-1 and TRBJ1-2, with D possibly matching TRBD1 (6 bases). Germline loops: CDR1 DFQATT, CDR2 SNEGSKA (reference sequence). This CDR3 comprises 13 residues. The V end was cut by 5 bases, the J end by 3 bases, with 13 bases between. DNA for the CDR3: TGCAGTGCTCAGACGGACAGTTACTATGGCTACACCTTC. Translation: CSAQTDSYYGYTF.

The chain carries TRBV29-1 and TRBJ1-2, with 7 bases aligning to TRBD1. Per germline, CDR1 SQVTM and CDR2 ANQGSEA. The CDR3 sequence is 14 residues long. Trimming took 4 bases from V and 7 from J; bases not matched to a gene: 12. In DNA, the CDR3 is TGCAGCGTTGTAAGCACAGGGGAAATTTCTGGCTACACCTTC. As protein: CSVVSTGEISGYTF.

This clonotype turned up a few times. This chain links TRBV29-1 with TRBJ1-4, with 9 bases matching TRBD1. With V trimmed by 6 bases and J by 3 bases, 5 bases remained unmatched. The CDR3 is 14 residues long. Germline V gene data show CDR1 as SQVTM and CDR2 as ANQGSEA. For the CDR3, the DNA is TGCAGCGTAGAACAGGGGGCCGCTAATGAAAAACTGTTTTTT. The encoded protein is CSVEQGAANEKLFF. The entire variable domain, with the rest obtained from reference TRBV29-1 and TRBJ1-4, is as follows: SAVISQKPSRDICQRGTSLTIQCQVDSQVTMMFWYRQQPGQSLTLIATANQGSEATYESGFVIDKFPISRPNLTFSTLTVSNMSPEDSSIYLCSVEQGAANEKLFFGSGTQLSVL.

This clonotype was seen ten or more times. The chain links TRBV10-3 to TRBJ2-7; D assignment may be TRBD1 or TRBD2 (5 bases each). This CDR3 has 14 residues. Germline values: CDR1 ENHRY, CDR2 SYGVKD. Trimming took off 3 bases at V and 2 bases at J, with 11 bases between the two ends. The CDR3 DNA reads TGTGCCATCAGTGACGGGACGGGAACCTACGAGCAGTACTTC. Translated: CAISDGTGTYEQYF.

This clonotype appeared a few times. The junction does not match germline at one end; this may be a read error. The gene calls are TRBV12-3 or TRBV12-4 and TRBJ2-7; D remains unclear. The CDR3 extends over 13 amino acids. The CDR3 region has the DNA TGTGCCTGCAGTCTAAATGTGGCCTACGAGCAGTACTTC. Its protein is CACSLNVAYEQYF.

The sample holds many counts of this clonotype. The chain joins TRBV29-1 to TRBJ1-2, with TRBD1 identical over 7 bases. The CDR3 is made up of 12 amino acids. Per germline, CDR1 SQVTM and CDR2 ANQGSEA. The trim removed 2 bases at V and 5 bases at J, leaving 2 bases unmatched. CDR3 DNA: TGCAGCGTTGAAAAACAGGGGTATGGCTACACCTTC. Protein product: CSVEKQGYGYTF.

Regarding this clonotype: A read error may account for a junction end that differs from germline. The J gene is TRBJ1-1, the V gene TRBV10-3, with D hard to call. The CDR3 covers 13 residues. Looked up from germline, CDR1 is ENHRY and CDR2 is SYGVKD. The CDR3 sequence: CTISEGSPPEAFF. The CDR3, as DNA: TGTACCATCAGTGAGGGAAGCCCTCCTGAAGCTTTCTTT.

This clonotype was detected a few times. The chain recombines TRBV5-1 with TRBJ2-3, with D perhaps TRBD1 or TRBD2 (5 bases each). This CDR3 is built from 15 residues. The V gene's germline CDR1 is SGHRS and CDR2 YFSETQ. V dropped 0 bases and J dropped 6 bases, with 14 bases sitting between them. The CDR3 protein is CASSLAGIKGDTQYF. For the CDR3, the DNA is TGCGCCAGCAGCTTGGCCGGGATAAAGGGGGATACGCAGTATTTT.

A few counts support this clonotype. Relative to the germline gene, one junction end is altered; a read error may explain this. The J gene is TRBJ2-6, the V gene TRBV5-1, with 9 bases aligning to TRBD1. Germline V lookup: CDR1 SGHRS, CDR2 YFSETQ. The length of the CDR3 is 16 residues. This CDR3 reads CASSLGTGAGVNALTF. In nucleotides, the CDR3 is TGCGCCAGCAGCTTGGGGACAGGGGCTGGGGTCAACGCCCTGACTTTC.

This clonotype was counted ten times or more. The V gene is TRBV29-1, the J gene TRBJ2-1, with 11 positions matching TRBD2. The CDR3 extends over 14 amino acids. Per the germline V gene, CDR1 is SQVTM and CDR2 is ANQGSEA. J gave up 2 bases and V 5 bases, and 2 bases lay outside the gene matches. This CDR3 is CSVRLAGPYNEQFF. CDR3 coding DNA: TGCAGCGTTAGACTAGCGGGGCCCTACAATGAGCAGTTCTTC.

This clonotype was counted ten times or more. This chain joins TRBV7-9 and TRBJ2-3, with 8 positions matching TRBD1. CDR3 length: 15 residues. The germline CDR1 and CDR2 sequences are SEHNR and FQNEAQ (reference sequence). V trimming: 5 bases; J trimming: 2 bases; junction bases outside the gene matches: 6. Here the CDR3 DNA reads TGTGCCAGCAGCCCTGACAGGGGACACACAGATACGCAGTATTTT. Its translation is CASSPDRGHTDTQYF.

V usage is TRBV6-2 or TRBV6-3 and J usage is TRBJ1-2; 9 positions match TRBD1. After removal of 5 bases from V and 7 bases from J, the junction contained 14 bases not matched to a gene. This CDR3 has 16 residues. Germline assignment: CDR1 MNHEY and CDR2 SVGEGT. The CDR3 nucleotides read TGTGCCAGCAGTCCGCCGAATTACAGGGGGCAGACTGGCTACACCTTC. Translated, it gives CASSPPNYRGQTGYTF.

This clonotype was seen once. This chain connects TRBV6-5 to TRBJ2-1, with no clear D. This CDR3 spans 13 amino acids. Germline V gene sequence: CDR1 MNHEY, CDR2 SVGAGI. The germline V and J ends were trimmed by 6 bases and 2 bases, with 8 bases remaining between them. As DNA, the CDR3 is TGTGCCAGCAGAATTGGAGCCTACAATGAGCAGTTCTTC. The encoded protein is CASRIGAYNEQFF.

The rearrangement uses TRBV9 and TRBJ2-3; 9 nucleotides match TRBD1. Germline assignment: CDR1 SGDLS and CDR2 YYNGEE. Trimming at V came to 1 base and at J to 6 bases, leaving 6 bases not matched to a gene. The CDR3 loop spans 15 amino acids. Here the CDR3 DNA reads TGTGCCAGCAGCGTAAGGATTGGGACAGGGGATACGCAGTATTTT. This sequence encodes CASSVRIGTGDTQYF.

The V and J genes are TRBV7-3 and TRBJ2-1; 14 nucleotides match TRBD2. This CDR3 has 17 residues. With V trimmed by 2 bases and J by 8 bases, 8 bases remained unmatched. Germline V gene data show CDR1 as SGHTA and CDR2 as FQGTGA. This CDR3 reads CASSLGATSGGADEQFF. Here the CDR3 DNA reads TGTGCCAGCAGCTTAGGGGCGACTAGCGGGGGGGCCGATGAGCAGTTCTTC.

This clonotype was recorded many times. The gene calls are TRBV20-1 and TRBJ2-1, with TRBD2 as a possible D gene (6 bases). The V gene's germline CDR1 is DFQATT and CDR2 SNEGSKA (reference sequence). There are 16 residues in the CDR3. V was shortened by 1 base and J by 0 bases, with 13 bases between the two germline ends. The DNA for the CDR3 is TGCAGTGCTAGAGTCCTTAGCGGCAGCTCCTACAATGAGCAGTTCTTC. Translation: CSARVLSGSSYNEQFF.

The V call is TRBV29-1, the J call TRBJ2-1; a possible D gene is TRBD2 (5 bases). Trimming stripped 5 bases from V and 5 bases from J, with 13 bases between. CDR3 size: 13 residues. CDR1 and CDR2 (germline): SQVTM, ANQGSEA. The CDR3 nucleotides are TGCAGCGTTTCCCCGGGAACCAACAATGAGCAGTTCTTC. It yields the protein CSVSPGTNNEQFF.

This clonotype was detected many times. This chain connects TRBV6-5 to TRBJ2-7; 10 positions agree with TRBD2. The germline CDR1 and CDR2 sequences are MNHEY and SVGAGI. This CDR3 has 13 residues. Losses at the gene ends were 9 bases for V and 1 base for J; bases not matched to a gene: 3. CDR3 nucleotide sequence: TGTGCCAGACTAGCGGGGCCATCCTACGAGCAGTACTTC. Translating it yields CARLAGPSYEQYF.

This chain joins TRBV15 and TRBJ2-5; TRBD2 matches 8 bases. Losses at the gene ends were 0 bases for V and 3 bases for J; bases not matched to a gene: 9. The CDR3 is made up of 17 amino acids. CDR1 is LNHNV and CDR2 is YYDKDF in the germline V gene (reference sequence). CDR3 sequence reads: CATSRERASGLKETQYF. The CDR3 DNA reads TGTGCCACCAGCAGAGAACGGGCTAGCGGGTTAAAAGAGACCCAGTACTTC.

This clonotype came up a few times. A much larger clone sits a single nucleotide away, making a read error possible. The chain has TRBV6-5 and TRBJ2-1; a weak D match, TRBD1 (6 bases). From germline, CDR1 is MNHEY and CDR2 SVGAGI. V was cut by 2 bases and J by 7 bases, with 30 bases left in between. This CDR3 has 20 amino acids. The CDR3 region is CASSYAPGALKLRSQNEQFF. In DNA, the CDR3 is TGTGCCAGCAGTTACGCTCCAGGGGCTCTTAAGTTGCGGAGCCAAAATGAGCAGTTCTTC.